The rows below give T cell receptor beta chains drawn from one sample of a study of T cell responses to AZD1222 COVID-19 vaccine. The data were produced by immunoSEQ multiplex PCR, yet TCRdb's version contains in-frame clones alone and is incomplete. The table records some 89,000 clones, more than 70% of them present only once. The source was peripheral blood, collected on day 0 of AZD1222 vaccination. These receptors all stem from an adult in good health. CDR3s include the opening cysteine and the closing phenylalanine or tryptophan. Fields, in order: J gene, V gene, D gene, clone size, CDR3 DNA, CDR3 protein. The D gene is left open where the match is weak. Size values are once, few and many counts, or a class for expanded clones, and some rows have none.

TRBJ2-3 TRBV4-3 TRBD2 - TGCGCCAGCAGCCAAGGAATGGGACTACCCCGCACAGATACGCAGTATTTT CASSQGMGLPRTDTQYF
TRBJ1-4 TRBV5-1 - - TGCGCCAGCAGCCCCGGGGGGGAATCTAATGAAAAACTGTTTTTT CASSPGGESNEKLFF
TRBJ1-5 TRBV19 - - TGTGCCAGTAGTATAGTTGTCAATCAGCCCCAGCATTTT CASSIVVNQPQHF
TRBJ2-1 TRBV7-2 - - TGTGCCAGCAGCTTGGGGGGCGGTACATCCTACAATGAGCAGTTCTTC CASSLGGGTSYNEQFF
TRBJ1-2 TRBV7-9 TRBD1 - TGTGCCAGCAGCTACGGACAGGGGGACTATGGCTACACCTTC CASSYGQGDYGYTF
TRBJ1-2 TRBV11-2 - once TGTGCCAGCAGCTTAGAGGGAGGTGGAGGCTATGGCTACACCTTC CASSLEGGGGYGYTF
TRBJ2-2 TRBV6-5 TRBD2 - TGTGCCAGCAGTTACTCTAGGACTAGTCCCACCGGGGAGCTGTTTTTT CASSYSRTSPTGELFF
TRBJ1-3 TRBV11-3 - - TGTGCCAGCAGCCCGGGAACCTCTGGAAACACCATATATTTT CASSPGTSGNTIYF
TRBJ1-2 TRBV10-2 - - TGCGCCAGCAGTGATCAGACAACAGGGAACTATGGCTACACCTTC CASSDQTTGNYGYTF
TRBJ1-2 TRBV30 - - TGTGCCTGGAGACGGGGAGGGTACACCTTC CAWRRGGYTF
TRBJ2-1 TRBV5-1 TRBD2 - TGCGCCAGCAGAAAGCGGGAGGGCCTAGGTGAGCAGTTCTTC CASRKREGLGEQFF
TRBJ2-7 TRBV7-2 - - TGTGCCAGCAGCTTAGGCACGGGGCCCTACGAGCAGTACTTC CASSLGTGPYEQYF
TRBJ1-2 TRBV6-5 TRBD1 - TGTGCCAGCAGTCGCGGACAGGGTGGCTATGGCTACACCTTC CASSRGQGGYGYTF
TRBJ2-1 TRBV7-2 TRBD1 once TGTGCCAGCAGCCCGGACAGGGGCCTACTTTTTGATGAGCAGTTCTTC CASSPDRGLLFDEQFF
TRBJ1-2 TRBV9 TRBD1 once TGTGCCAGCAGAGGGGGCGGGAGTCGCAACTATGGCTACACCTTC CASRGGGSRNYGYTF
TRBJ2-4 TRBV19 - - TGTGCCAGTAGTCCACACGGTGGAGGTACGCCCCAACTAGCCAAAAACATTCAGTACTTC CASSPHGGGTPQLAKNIQYF
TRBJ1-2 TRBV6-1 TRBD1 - TGTGCCAGCCACAGGGGAGGAGAGGGTGGCTACACCTTC CASHRGGEGGYTF
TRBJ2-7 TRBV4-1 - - TGCGCCAGCAGCCAAGGAGGCAGCTACGAGCAGTACTTC CASSQGGSYEQYF
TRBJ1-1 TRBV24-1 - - TGTGCCACCAGTGAGGACAGCAGATATGACACTGAAGCTTTCTTT CATSEDSRYDTEAFF
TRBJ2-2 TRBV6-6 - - TGTGCCAGCAGTTACGGGTTAGAGAACACCGGGGAGCTGTTTTTT CASSYGLENTGELFF
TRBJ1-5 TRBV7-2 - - TGTGCCAGCCGGCCGGGGGCCGAGGGTGGCAACAATCAGCCCCAGCATTTT CASRPGAEGGNNQPQHF
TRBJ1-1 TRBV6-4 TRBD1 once TGTGCCACCCCCCCCCGACAGGGACTGAACACTGAAGCTTTCTTT CATPPRQGLNTEAFF
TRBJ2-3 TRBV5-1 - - TGCGCCAGCAGCTTCGGTAGCGGAGCAACAGATACGCAGTATTTT CASSFGSGATDTQYF
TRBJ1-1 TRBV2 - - TGTGCCAGCACAGGACACTCGAACACTGAAGCTTTCTTT CASTGHSNTEAFF
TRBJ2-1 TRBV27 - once TGTGCCAGCAAAATGAGTAGGGCAAGCTCCTACAATGAGCAGTTCTTC CASKMSRASSYNEQFF
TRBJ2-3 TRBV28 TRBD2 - TGTGCCAGCAGATTAGCGGGGGCTAGCACAGATACGCAGTATTTT CASRLAGASTDTQYF
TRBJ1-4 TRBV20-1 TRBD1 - TGCAGTGCTCGGGACAGGGAAAAACTGTTTTTT CSARDREKLFF
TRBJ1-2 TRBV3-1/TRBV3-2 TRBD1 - TGTGCCAGCCGCAGGGGGGGGTACTATGGCTACACCTTC CASRRGGYYGYTF
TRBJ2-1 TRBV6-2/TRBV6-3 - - TGTGCCAGCAGTCATGGTAATGAGCAGTTCTTC CASSHGNEQFF
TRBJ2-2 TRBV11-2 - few TGTGCCACCGGGGGCTCAGCGAACACCGGGGAGCTGTTTTTT CATGGSANTGELFF
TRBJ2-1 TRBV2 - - TGTGCCAGCAGTGAAACCCAGGCAGGAGATCAATTCTTC CASSETQAGDQFF
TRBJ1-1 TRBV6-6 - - TGTGCCGTCTCCGCTGAAGCTTTCTTT CAVSAEAFF
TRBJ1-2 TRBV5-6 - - TGTGCCAGCAGCTTGGGGGGATCTGGCTACACCTTC CASSLGGSGYTF
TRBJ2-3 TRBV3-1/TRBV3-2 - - TGTGCCAGCAGCCACCGGGGAACAGATACGCAGTATTTT CASSHRGTDTQYF
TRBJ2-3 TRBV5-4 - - TGTGCCAGCAGCTTGATACAGGGCACAGATACGCAGTATTTT CASSLIQGTDTQYF
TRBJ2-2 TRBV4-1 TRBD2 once TGCGCCAGCAGCCAATCGTCAGTAGCGGGAGGATCGGGGGAGCTGTTTTTT CASSQSSVAGGSGELFF